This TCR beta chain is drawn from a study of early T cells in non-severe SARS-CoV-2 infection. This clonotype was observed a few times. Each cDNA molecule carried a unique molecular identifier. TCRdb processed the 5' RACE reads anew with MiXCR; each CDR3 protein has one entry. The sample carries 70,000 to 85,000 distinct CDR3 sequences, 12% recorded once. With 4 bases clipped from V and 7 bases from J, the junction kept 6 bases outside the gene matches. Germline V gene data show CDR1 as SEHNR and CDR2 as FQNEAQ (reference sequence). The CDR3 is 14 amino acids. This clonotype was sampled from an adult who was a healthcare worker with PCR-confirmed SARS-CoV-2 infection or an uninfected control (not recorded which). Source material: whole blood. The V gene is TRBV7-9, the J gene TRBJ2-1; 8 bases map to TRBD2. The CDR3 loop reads CASSYGGGGNEQFF. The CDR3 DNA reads TGTGCCAGCAGCTACGGCGGCGGGGGGAATGAGCAGTTCTTC.